This T cell receptor (beta chain) derives from a study of Ad26.COV2.S vaccination and SARS-CoV-2 variants. Study-wide background: Donor was assigned to the Ad26.COV2.S arm of trial COV1001.

The length of the CDR3 is 13 residues. CDR1 and CDR2 from the germline V gene are GTSNPN and SVGIG (reference sequence). Trimming stripped 0 bases from V and 7 bases from J, with 10 bases between. Some clones are missing from TCRdb's copy, which holds only in-frame ones; the method was immunoSEQ multiplex PCR. The sample holds 410,000 or so clones, about 92% seen once. The treatment: approximately 18 received Ad26.COV2.S at low or high dose, single or two shots; about 5 received placebo; per-sample allocation not given. Sample collection was performed on day 63 after the first vaccine or placebo injection. Boston supplied an adult donor aged 18-55 years.

The TCR was taken from a person aged 18 to 65 who received the Ad26.COV2.S COVID-19 vaccine or a placebo. This sample comprised peripheral blood, obtained in a trial of Ad26.COV2.S vaccine versus placebo. V usage is TRBV30 and J usage is TRBJ2-1; tentative D call: TRBD1 (6 bases). CDR3 in amino acids: CAWSVQGWNEQFF. In DNA form, the CDR3 reads TGTGCCTGGAGTGTACAGGGTTGGAATGAGCAGTTCTTC.